The 9 T cell receptor beta chains below all came from one sample that was sequenced in a study of T cells in Graves' hyperthyroidism and ophthalmopathy. RNA transcripts were the template for amplifying TCR beta CDR3 regions. With the HTBI primer set, the TCR CDR3 went through a first round of RT-PCR. TCRdb fed the multiplex PCR reads into MiXCR, producing one record per CDR3 protein. The sample yields a few hundred thousand distinct CDR3 sequences, around 20% seen once. Input material: blood. The receptors here all came from a man younger than 35 with Graves' ophthalmopathy.

The CDR3 spells CASSWTGGGSVYEQYF. The CDR3 nucleotides read TGCGCCAGCAGCTGGACAGGGGGAGGGTCGGTCTACGAGCAGTACTTC. The rearrangement joins TRBV5-1 to TRBJ2-7, with 10 bases aligning to TRBD1. Trimming removed 3 bases from V and 3 bases from J; junction bases left unmatched: 9. This CDR3 is 16 amino acids long. Germline CDR1 is SGHRS and CDR2 is YFSETQ.

This clonotype was seen at least ten times. The chain links TRBV2 to TRBJ1-2; D is possibly TRBD1 (6 bases). The ends were cut back, 5 bases at V and 8 bases at J, with 12 bases in the middle. Germline V lookup: CDR1 SNHLY, CDR2 FYNNEI. The CDR3 is made up of 12 amino acids. The CDR3, as DNA: TGTGCCAGCAGTCGGGGGGCGGAAGGCTACACCTTC. It specifies CASSRGAEGYTF.

This clonotype came up many times. The chain uses TRBV3-1 and TRBJ2-7; a weak D match, TRBD2 (6 bases). The CDR3 runs to 15 residues. The ends were cut back, 1 base at V and 4 bases at J, with 14 bases in the middle. Germline CDR1 LGHDT, CDR2 YNNKEL (reference sequence). The CDR3 spells CASSQAAGTRYEQYF. For the CDR3, the DNA is TGTGCCAGCAGCCAAGCGGCAGGGACTCGGTACGAGCAGTACTTC.

This clonotype was detected ten times or more. J is TRBJ1-1 and V is TRBV2, with 12 nucleotides matching TRBD1. Germline V gene sequence: CDR1 SNHLY, CDR2 FYNNEI. V lost 8 bases to trimming and J lost 5 bases; unmatched junction nucleotides: 12. The CDR3 totals 16 residues. Written as DNA, the CDR3 is TGTGCCAGCGGGGACAGGGGGCAACGTGTGGGAACTGAAGCTTTCTTT. Protein product: CASGDRGQRVGTEAFF.

This clonotype was seen at least ten times. The V call is TRBV20-1, the J call TRBJ1-2, with D perhaps TRBD1 (6 bases). Trimming took 6 bases from V and 0 from J, leaving 14 bases between them. The CDR3 runs to 14 residues. The germline gives CDR1 DFQATT, CDR2 SNEGSKA (reference sequence). The DNA for the CDR3 is TGCAGTGCCCGTACAACAGGGTCTAACTATGGCTACACCTTC. Amino acids: CSARTTGSNYGYTF.

CDR3 sequence (DNA): TGTGCCAGCAGTAGCGGGGGGACCAGGGAGCAGTACTTC. The encoded protein is CASSSGGTREQYF. The chain employs TRBV25-1 and TRBJ2-7; 9 bases are a match to TRBD2. CDR3 length: 13 amino acids. V was pared by 5 bases and J by 7 bases, with 6 bases of the junction left unmatched. From germline, CDR1 is MGHDK and CDR2 SYGVNS.

V gene TRBV5-1 combines with J gene TRBJ2-2; a possible D gene is TRBD2 (6 bases). The CDR3 runs 17 residues. The germline V gene has CDR1 SGHRS and CDR2 YFSETQ. Trimming pared 7 bases from V and 0 bases from J, leaving 19 bases between. This CDR3 is CASGRIGGSANTGELFF. CDR3 in DNA: TGCGCCAGCGGAAGGATCGGGGGTTCCGCGAACACCGGGGAGCTGTTTTTT.

The chain combines TRBV2 with TRBJ1-5; TRBD1 might be the D (5 bases). Germline V gene lookup returns CDR1 SNHLY and CDR2 FYNNEI. The V gene lost 6 bases and the J gene lost 4 bases, with 13 bases spanning the gap. The CDR3 totals 14 residues. CDR3 bases: TGTGCCAGCAGCGCCCAAGGGGAAAATCAGCCCCAGCATTTT. Residues: CASSAQGENQPQHF.

This clonotype was detected many times. The J gene is TRBJ1-1, the V gene TRBV2; D is undetermined. Germline V gene data show CDR1 as SNHLY and CDR2 as FYNNEI. This CDR3 has 13 residues. Trimming shortened V by 6 bases and J by 1 base, and 9 bases separated the two germline ends. The CDR3 coding sequence is TGTGCCAGCAGCCCACGGGCGAACACTGAAGCTTTCTTT. It yields the protein CASSPRANTEAFF.